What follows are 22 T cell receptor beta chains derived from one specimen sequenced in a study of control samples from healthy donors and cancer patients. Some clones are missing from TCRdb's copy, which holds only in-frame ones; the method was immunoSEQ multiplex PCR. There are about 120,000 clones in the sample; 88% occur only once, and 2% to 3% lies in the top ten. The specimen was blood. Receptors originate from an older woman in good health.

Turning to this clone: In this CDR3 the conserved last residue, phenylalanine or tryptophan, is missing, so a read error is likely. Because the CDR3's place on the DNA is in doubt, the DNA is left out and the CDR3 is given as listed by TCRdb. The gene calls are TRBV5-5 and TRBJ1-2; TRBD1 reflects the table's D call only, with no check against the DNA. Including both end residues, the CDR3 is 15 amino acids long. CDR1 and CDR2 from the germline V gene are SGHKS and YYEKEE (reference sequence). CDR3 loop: CASSLQIGGQPKLLV.

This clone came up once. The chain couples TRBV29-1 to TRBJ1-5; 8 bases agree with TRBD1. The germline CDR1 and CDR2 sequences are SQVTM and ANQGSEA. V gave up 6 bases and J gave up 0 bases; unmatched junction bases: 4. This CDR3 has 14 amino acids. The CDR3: CSVTGQDSNQPQHF. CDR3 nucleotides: TGCAGCGTCACGGGACAGGATAGCAATCAGCCCCAGCATTTT.

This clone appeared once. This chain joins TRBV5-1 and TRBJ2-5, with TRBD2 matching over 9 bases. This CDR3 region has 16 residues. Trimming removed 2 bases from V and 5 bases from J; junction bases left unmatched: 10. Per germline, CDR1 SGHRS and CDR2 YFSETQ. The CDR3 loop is CASSFGARGGKETQYF. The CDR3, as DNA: TGCGCCAGCAGCTTTGGGGCGCGGGGGGGCAAGGAGACCCAGTACTTC.

CDR3 loop: CAIRALEHSTDTQYF. The CDR3 DNA reads as TGTGCCATCAGGGCCCTGGAACATAGCACAGATACGCAGTATTTT. The gene calls are TRBV10-3 and TRBJ2-3; no firm D call. Germline CDR1 and CDR2: ENHRY and SYGVKD. Trimming removed 6 bases at V and 0 bases at J, with 13 bases between. The CDR3 contains 15 residues.

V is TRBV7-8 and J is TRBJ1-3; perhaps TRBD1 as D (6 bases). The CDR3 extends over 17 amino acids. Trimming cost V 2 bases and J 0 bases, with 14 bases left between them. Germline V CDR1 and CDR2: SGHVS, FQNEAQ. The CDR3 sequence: CASSLFSTGLSGNTIYF. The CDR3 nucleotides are TGTGCCAGCAGCTTATTCTCGACAGGCCTCTCTGGAAACACCATATATTTT.

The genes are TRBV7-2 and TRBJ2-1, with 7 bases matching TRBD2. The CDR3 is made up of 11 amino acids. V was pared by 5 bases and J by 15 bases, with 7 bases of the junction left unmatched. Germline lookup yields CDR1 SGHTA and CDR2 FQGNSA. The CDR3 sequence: CASSLGLVRFF. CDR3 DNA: TGTGCCAGCAGCCTAGGACTAGTGCGGTTCTTC.

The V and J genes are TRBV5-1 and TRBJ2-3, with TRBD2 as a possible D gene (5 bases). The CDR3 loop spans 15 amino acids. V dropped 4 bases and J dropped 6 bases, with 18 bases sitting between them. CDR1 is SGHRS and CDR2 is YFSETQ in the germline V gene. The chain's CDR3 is CASSGGGPPTDTQYF. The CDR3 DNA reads TGCGCCAGCAGCGGAGGAGGTCCCCCGACGGATACGCAGTATTTT.

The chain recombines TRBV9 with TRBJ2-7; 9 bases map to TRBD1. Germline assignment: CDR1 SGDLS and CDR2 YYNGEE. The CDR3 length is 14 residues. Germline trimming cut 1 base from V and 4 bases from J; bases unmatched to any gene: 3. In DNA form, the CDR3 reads TGTGCCAGCAGCGTAACGGGACAGGGTTACGAGCAGTACTTC. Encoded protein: CASSVTGQGYEQYF.

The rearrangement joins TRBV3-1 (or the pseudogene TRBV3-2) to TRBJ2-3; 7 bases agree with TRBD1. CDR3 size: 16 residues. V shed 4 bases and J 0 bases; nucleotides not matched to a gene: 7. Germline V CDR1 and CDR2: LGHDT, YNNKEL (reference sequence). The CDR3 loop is CASSLRGIPSTDTQYF. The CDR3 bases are TGTGCCAGCAGCCTCAGGGGGATCCCTAGCACAGATACGCAGTATTTT.

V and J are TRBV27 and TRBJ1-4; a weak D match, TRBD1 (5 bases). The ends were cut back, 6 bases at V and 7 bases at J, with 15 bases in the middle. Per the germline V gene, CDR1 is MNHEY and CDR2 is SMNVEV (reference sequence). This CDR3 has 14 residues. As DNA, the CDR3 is TGTGCCAGCAGACAGGTCCCGCGAGGTGAAAAACTGTTTTTT. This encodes CASRQVPRGEKLFF.

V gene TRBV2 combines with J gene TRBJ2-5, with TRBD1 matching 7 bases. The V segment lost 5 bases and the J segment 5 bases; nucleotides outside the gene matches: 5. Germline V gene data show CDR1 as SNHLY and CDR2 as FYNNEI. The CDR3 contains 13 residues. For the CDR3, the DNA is TGTGCCAGCAGTCCGACAGGGCTGGAGACCCAGTACTTC. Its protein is CASSPTGLETQYF.

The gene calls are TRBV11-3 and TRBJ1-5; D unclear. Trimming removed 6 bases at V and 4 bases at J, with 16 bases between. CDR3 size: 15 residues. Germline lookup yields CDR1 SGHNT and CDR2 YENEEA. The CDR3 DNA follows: TGTGCCAGCAGGCTTCCGGGAGTTAAGAATCAGCCCCAGCATTTT. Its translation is CASRLPGVKNQPQHF.

The CDR3 DNA reads as TGTGCCAGCTCACCAAACAGCTTTTCACCCCTCCACTTT. It specifies CASSPNSFSPLHF. This chain links TRBV18 with TRBJ1-6; D not resolved. CDR3 length equals 13 residues. V shed 2 bases and J shed 9 bases, with 8 bases lying between them. Germline assignment: CDR1 KGHSH and CDR2 LQKENI.

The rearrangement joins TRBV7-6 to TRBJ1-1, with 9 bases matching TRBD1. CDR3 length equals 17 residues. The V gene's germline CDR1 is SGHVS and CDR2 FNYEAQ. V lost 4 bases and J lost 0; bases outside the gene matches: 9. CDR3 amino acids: CASSSPRDRVLNTEAFF. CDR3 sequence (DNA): TGTGCCAGCAGCTCGCCAAGGGACAGGGTACTGAACACTGAAGCTTTCTTT.

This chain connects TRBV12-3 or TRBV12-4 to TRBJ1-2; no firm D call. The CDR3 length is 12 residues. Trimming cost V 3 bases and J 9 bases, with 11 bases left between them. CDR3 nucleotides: TGTGCCAGCAGTTTTGGGCAGAATCGCTACACCTTC. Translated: CASSFGQNRYTF.

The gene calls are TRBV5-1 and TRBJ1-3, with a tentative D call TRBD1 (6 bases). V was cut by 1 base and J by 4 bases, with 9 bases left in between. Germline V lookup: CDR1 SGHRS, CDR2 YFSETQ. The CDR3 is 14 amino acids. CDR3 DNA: TGCGCCAGCAGCTTGACAGGGATCGGAAACACCATATATTTT. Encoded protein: CASSLTGIGNTIYF.

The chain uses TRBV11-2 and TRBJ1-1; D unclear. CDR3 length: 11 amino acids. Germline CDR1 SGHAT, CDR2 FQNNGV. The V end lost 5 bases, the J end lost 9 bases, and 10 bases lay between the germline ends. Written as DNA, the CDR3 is TGTGCCAGCAGCCGTGGAGACAAAGCTTTCTTT. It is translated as CASSRGDKAFF.

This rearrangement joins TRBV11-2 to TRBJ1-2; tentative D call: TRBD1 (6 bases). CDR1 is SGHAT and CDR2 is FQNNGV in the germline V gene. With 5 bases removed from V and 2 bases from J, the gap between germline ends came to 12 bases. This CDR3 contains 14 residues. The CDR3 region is CASSPRTENYGYTF. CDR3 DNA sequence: TGTGCCAGCAGCCCTAGGACAGAGAACTATGGCTACACCTTC.

The CDR3 spells CASSEADPGGPSYNEQFF. The CDR3 coding sequence is TGTGCCAGCAGTGAAGCAGATCCTGGGGGGCCGTCCTACAATGAGCAGTTCTTC. The J gene is TRBJ2-1, the V gene TRBV2; either TRBD1 or TRBD2 may supply D (6 bases each). V lost 0 bases and J 1 base, leaving 16 bases between the germline ends. This CDR3 is 18 amino acids long. Per the germline V gene, CDR1 is SNHLY and CDR2 is FYNNEI.

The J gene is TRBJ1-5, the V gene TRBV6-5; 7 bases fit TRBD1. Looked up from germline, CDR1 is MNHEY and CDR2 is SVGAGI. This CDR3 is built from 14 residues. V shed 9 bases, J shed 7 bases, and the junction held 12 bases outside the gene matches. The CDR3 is CASRGQPGMQPQHF. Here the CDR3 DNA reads TGTGCCAGTAGGGGACAGCCGGGGATGCAGCCCCAGCATTTT.

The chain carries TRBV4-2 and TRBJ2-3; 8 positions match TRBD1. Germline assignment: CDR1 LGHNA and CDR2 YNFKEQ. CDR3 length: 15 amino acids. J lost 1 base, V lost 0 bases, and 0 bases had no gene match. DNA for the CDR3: TGTGCCAGCAGCCAAGAGACAGGGGGCACAGATACGCAGTATTTT. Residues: CASSQETGGTDTQYF.

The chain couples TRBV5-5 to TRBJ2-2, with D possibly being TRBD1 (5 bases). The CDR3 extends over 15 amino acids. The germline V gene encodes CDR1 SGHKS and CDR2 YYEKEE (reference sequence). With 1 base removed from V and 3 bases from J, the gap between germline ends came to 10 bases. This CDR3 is CASSLWVGDTGELFF. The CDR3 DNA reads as TGTGCCAGCAGCTTGTGGGTAGGGGACACCGGGGAGCTGTTTTTT.